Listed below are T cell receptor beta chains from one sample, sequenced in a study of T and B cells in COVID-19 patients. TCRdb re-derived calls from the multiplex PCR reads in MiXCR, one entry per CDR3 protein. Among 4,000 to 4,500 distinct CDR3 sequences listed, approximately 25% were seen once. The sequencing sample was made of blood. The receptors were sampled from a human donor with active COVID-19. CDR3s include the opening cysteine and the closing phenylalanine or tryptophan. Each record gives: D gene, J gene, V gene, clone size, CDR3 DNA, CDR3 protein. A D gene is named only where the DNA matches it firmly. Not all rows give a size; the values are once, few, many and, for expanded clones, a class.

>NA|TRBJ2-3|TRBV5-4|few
TGTGCCAGCAGCTTTGGGACTAAGGGGGGGGATACGCAGTATTTT
CASSFGTKGGDTQYF
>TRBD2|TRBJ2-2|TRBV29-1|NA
TGCAGTGTCCCCGTGCGGGAGTTGTCCGGGGAGCTGTTTTTT
CSVPVRELSGELFF
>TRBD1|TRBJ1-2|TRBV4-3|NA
TGCGCCAGCAGCCAAGATTATACAGGGGGCTATGGCTACACCTTC
CASSQDYTGGYGYTF
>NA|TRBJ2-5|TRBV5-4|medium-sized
TGTGCCAGCAGCGTGGGACACTCTGCGACAGAGACCCAGTACTTC
CASSVGHSATETQYF
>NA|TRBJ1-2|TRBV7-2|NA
TGTGCCAGCAGCTTGACAGACGATGGCTACACCTTC
CASSLTDDGYTF
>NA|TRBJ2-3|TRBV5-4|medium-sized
TGTGCCAGCAGCTTGGGACGGGGAGAGAGCACAGATACGCAGTATTTT
CASSLGRGESTDTQYF
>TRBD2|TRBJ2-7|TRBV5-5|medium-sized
TGTGCCAGCAGCTTCGGCCTAGCGGATCCGGTGTTAGAGCAGTACTTC
CASSFGLADPVLEQYF
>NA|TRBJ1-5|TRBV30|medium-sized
TGTGCCTGGAGTGTACTGGGCAATCAGCCCCAGCATTTT
CAWSVLGNQPQHF
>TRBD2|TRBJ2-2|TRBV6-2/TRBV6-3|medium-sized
TGTGCCAGCAGGACTCATAGCGGGAGGGCCCGGGAGCTGTTTTTT
CASRTHSGRARELFF
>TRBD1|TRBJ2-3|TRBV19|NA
TGTGCCAGTAGTATAGAGGGACAGCTTAGCACAGATACGCAGTATTTT
CASSIEGQLSTDTQYF
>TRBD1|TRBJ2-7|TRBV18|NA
TGTGCCAGCTCACCAGGGACAGGGGCCTCCTACGAGCAGTACTTC
CASSPGTGASYEQYF
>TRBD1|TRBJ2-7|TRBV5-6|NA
TGTGCCAGCAGCTTGTGGACAGGGCTGAACTACGAGCAGTACTTC
CASSLWTGLNYEQYF
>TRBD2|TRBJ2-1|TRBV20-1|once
TGCAGTACTGTAGCGGGAGGGGGACACAATGAGCAGTTCTTC
CSTVAGGGHNEQFF
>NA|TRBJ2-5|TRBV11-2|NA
TGTGCCAGCAGCCCGGAGGGGACGGAGACCCAGTACTTC
CASSPEGTETQYF
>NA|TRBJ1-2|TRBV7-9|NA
TGTGCCAGCAGCTTTGCCGGAATCTATGGCTACACCTTC
CASSFAGIYGYTF
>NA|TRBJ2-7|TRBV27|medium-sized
TGTGCCAGCAGAGCATTGACAGGTACCTACGAGCAGTACTTC
CASRALTGTYEQYF
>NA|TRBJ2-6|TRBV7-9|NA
TGTGCCAGCAGCCACACGAGAACTAGATACTCTGGGGCCAACGTCCTGACTTTC
CASSHTRTRYSGANVLTF
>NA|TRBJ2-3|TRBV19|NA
TGTGCCAGTACCAGGGGGGGAGGCACAGATACGCAGTATTTT
CASTRGGGTDTQYF
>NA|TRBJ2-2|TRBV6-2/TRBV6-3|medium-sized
TGTGCCAGCAGTTTAGTCTTTTCGGGCACCGGGGAGCTGTTTTTT
CASSLVFSGTGELFF
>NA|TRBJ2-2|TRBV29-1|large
TGCAGCGTTATGATAGGGACGGTATGGTTTTTT
CSVMIGTVWFF
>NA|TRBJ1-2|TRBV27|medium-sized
TGTGCCAGCAGTTTATCGTACAGAGCTAACTATGGCTACACCTTC
CASSLSYRANYGYTF
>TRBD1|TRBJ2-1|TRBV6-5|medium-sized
TGTGCCAGCAGTCTTTCAGGGGGTAATGAGCAGTTCTTC
CASSLSGGNEQFF
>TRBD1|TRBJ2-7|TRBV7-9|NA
TGTGCCAGCAGCTTGACAGGGTTAGACGAGCAGTACTTC
CASSLTGLDEQYF
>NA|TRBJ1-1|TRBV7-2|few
TGTGCCAGCAGTCCCGCACAGGGGAACACTGAAGCTTTCTTT
CASSPAQGNTEAFF
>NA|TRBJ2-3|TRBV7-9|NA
TGTGCCAGCAGCGGGAGGGGGAGCACAGATACGCAGTATTTT
CASSGRGSTDTQYF
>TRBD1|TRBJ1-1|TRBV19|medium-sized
TGTGCCAGTAGTATTACAGGGGCTGAAGCTTTCTTT
CASSITGAEAFF
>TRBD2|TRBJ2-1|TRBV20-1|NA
TGCAGTGCCCCAGGGACTAGCGGGAGCAGTGAGCAGTTCTTC
CSAPGTSGSSEQFF
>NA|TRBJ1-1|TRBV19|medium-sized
TGTGCCAGTAGCATAAGAGGGAACACTGAAGCTTTCTTT
CASSIRGNTEAFF
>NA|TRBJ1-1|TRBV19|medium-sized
TGTGCCAGTAGTATAGTCCCGGGTACGCACACTGAAGCTTTCTTT
CASSIVPGTHTEAFF
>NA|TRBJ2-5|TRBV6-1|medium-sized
TGTGCCAGCAGTGATAGAGGTTTGGGTGAGACCCAGTACTTC
CASSDRGLGETQYF
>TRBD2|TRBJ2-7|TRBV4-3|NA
TGCGCCAGCAGCCAAGGATCGTGGCGGGAGGGCCGCGAGCAGTACTTC
CASSQGSWREGREQYF
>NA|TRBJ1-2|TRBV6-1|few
TGTGCCAGCAGTGCGGCGGCGCTCTATGGCTACACCTTC
CASSAAALYGYTF
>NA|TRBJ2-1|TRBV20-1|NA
TGCAGTGCTACGCAAGGCATATCCTACAATGAGCAGTTCTTC
CSATQGISYNEQFF
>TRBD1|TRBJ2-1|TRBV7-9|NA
TGTGCCAGCAGCATCGGACAGGGTAGAGGTGAGCAGTTCTTC
CASSIGQGRGEQFF
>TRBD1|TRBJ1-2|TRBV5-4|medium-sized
TGTGCCAGCTGCCCCCGGGACAGCCCTTCGGATGGCTACACCTTC
CASCPRDSPSDGYTF
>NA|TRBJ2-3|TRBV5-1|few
TGCGCCAGCGAAAAGACAGGGACTGGAGATACGCAGTATTTT
CASEKTGTGDTQYF
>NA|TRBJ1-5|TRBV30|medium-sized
TGTGCCTGGAGCGCTTTGGGTCAGCCCCAGCATTTT
CAWSALGQPQHF
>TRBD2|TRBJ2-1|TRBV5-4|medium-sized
TGTGCCAGCAGCTTAGGACTAGCTAATGAGCAGTTCTTC
CASSLGLANEQFF
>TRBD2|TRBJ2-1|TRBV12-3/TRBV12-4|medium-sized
TGTGCCAGCAGTCGTCAAGCGGGAGGCCACAATGAGCAGTTCTTC
CASSRQAGGHNEQFF
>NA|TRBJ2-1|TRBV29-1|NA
TGCAGCGTTGAACTCCTACCGACCGGACCGTCGGAGACAAGCTACAATGAGCAGTTCTTC
CSVELLPTGPSETSYNEQFF
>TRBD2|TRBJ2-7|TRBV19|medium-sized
TGTGCCAGTAGTGGGGCTAGCGGGAGGCCCCGGGGCTACGAGCAGTACTTC
CASSGASGRPRGYEQYF
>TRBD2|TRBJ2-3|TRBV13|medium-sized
TGTGCCAGCAGCCCCCAATGGACTAGCGGGGAGGTTAGCACAGATACGCAGTATTTT
CASSPQWTSGEVSTDTQYF
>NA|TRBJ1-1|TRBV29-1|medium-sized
TGCAGCGTCAGGGAATATTTCACTGAAGCTTTCTTT
CSVREYFTEAFF
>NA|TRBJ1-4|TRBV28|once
TGTGCCAGCAGTAGGGCGAATGAAAAACTGTTTTTT
CASSRANEKLFF
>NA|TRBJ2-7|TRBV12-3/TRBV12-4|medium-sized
TGTGCCAGCAGTTTTGAAAGGGAGCAGTACTTC
CASSFEREQYF
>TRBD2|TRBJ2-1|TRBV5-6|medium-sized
TGTGCCAGCATCCCCGGGGGGGTTTATTTGGCCTACAATGAGCAGTTCTTC
CASIPGGVYLAYNEQFF
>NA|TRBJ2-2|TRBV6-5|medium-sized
TGTGCCAGCACCATTACCCCGGCAGGAAAGTATGGCGGGGAGCTGTTTTTT
CASTITPAGKYGGELFF
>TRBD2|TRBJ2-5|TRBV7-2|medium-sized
TGTGCCAGCAGCCCGCGGACTAGCGGCCAAGAGACCCAGTACTTC
CASSPRTSGQETQYF
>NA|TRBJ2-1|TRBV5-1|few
TGCGCCAGCAGCCCCATGGGGGCTTACAATGAGCAGTTCTTC
CASSPMGAYNEQFF
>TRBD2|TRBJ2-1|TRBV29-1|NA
TGCAGCGTAGGACTAGCGGGCTCGGAGCAGTTCTTC
CSVGLAGSEQFF
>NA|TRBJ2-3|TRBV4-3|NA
TGCGCCAGCAGCCTGCAGGAAGACACAGATACGCAGTATTTT
CASSLQEDTDTQYF
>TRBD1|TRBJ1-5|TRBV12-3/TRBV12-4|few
TGTGCCAGCAGTTCAAGCTACAGGGGTTCTTACAATCAGCCCCAGCATTTT
CASSSSYRGSYNQPQHF
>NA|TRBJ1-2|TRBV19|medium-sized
TGTGCCAGTAGTCGAAACCTCTACCTATATGGCTACACCTTC
CASSRNLYLYGYTF
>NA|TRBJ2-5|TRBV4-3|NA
TGCGCCAGCAACCAAGATTATAGATCGGAGACCCAGTACTTC
CASNQDYRSETQYF